This TCR beta chain was documented in a study of OX40 agonist ivuxolimab in advanced cancers. General notes on the study: Ivuxolimab was a fully human IgG2 agonistic monoclonal antibody targeting the costimulatory receptor OX40 (CD134). Intravenous ivuxolimab was administered to patients every 2 weeks at six dose levels: 0.01, 0.1, 0.3, 1.5, 3 and 10 mg/kg. Among the approximately 50 dose-escalation patients, 19 had hepatocellular carcinoma, roughly 15 melanoma, 9 renal cell carcinoma and 9 head and neck cancer. The dose-escalation cohort was 82.7% male with a mean age of approximately 60 years, ranging from roughly 20 to 80. Prior anti-PD-1, anti-PD-L1 or anti-CTLA-4 therapy was permitted, and checkpoint inhibitors had been received by about 37% of dose-escalation patients. Partial responses occurred in three dose-escalation patients: two with cutaneous melanoma and one with hepatocellular carcinoma. Peripheral TCRbeta sequencing aimed to test whether ivuxolimab altered TCR sequence diversity and caused clonal T-cell expansion. The paper describes the monotherapy dose-escalation part (N ≈ 50 patients) of the phase I trial of ivuxolimab.

V loses 8 bases, J loses 0 bases, and the germline ends lie 9 bases apart. Based on the germline V gene (reference sequence), the CDR1 and CDR2 sequences are MNHEY and SMNVEV. The CDR3 spans 13 residues, from the cysteine through the phenylalanine. Kept here is only the CDR3 DNA, which spans 39 bases and is read in frame from base 1. On this clone: Its antigen specificity is not known. No much larger clonotype is one base removed from it; base qualities were not supplied.

Study-wide conclusions, independent of this receptor: In the 0.1-3.0 mg/kg groups, partial responders were among the patients with the lowest normalized peripheral clonal expansion, particularly in CD8+ T cells. At doses of 0.1 to 3.0 mg/kg, clonal expansion of both CD4+ and CD8+ blood T cells was observed from baseline to week 6. Which antigens the clonally expanded peripheral T cells were specific for was not determined. After ivuxolimab, CD8+ T cells had more expanded clones than CD4+ T cells on average. Low levels of normalized T-cell clonal expansion were also seen in some patients who did not respond.

To sequence the TCRbeta CDR3 region, genomic DNA was isolated from the sorted cells. The immunoSEQ Assay was used to sequence the TCRbeta CDR3 regions. TCRdb holds this immuneACCESS table with in-frame rearrangements only. Some clones are missing; in checked studies, unresolved V genes explain under half, and the rest has no known cause. Recorded for this sample are about 58,000 clones; around 79% of them occurred a single time. The top ten clones comprise approximately 1.1% of the sample. The trial excluded patients who had a history of autoimmune disease or were on systemic immunosuppression. In every dose cohort, peripheral blood was drawn for TCR sequencing at baseline, cycle 4 day 1, and cycle 7 day 1. Samples were obtained from an open-label, multicenter, first-in-human phase I dose-escalation trial of ivuxolimab. Adults with locally advanced or metastatic head and neck squamous cell, hepatocellular, melanoma or renal cell carcinoma were enrolled in the trial. CD4+ and CD8+ T cells were sorted separately from peripheral blood before TCR sequencing.

This receptor chain uses TRBV27 and TRBJ2-3; 5 matching bases give a weak D call of TRBD2. This receptor was obtained from an adult with an advanced solid tumor such as melanoma, head and neck, liver or kidney cancer. Sample: CD4+ or CD8+ T cells sorted from blood, taken in a trial of the OX40 agonist ivuxolimab. CDR3 loop: CASWTGSTDTQYF. The nucleotide sequence is TGTGCCAGCTGGACTGGTAGCACAGATACGCAGTATTTT.